This T cell receptor (beta chain) originates from a study of blood T cell repertoires in COVID-19. Study as a whole: Sources were T cells, B-cell-depleted T cells, or PBMCs; the material itself was cDNA or gDNA.

Participants were aged roughly 18 to 89 years from around 26 US areas. This CDR3 contains 15 residues. Trimming left V 2 bases short and J 3 bases short, with 11 bases between. The germline CDR1 and CDR2 sequences are MNHEY and SMNVEV (reference sequence). Method: immunoSEQ multiplex PCR; TCRdb's copy keeps in-frame clones and lacks some. The sample has about 270,000 clones, 86% seen once; the top ten hold roughly 3%. This clone was observed a few times. The TCR was taken from a woman aged 18-29 years who had recovered from COVID-19. Specimen: PBMCs or T cells enriched from blood (not recorded which). The rearrangement links TRBV27 to TRBJ1-5, with a tentative D call TRBD1 (5 bases). CDR3 residues: CASSLIAGPNQPQHF. Here the CDR3 DNA reads TGTGCCAGCAGTTTAATCGCAGGGCCCAATCAGCCCCAGCATTTT.